This is a list of T cell receptor beta chains from one sample in a study of PD-L1 blockade in urothelial cancer. The data were produced by immunoSEQ multiplex PCR, yet TCRdb's version contains in-frame clones alone and is incomplete. The sample records tens of thousands of clones, around nine tenths being singletons. The sequencing used PBMCs, collected around atezolizumab (anti-PD-L1) treatment. The receptor source for this set is a man in his fifties or sixties with urothelial cancer. Each CDR3 is given with its conserved first and last residue. The order of the fields is clone size, J gene, D gene, V gene, CDR3 protein, CDR3 DNA. The D gene is left open where the match is weak. The listing skips clone size in some rows; elsewhere it reads once, few, many or a size class.

clone size: .; J gene: TRBJ1-2; D gene: TRBD1; V gene: TRBV6-5; CDR3 protein: CASRGTGRGDYGYTF; CDR3 DNA: TGTGCCAGCAGAGGGACAGGTCGGGGGGACTATGGCTACACCTTC
clone size: once; J gene: TRBJ2-2; D gene: TRBD2; V gene: TRBV18; CDR3 protein: CASSPRSGGADTGELFF; CDR3 DNA: TGTGCCAGCTCACCACGTAGCGGGGGGGCCGACACCGGGGAGCTGTTTTTT
clone size: once; J gene: TRBJ1-1; D gene: TRBD1; V gene: TRBV18; CDR3 protein: CASSPWTGDTEAFF; CDR3 DNA: TGTGCCAGCTCACCTTGGACAGGGGATACTGAAGCTTTCTTT
clone size: .; J gene: TRBJ2-6; D gene: TRBD1; V gene: TRBV9; CDR3 protein: CASSVRGTGSVSGANVLTF; CDR3 DNA: TGTGCCAGCAGCGTCCGCGGGACAGGGTCTGTATCTGGGGCCAACGTCCTGACTTTC
clone size: .; J gene: TRBJ2-5; D gene: .; V gene: TRBV25-1; CDR3 protein: CASSEWGVQETQYF; CDR3 DNA: TGTGCCAGCAGTGAATGGGGGGTCCAAGAGACCCAGTACTTC
clone size: .; J gene: TRBJ2-7; D gene: TRBD2; V gene: TRBV15; CDR3 protein: CATSTPRDYRAFEQYF; CDR3 DNA: TGTGCCACCAGCACCCCCCGGGACTACCGAGCGTTCGAGCAGTACTTC
clone size: .; J gene: TRBJ1-3; D gene: .; V gene: TRBV15; CDR3 protein: CATSRDRGPSGNTIYF; CDR3 DNA: TGTGCCACCAGCAGAGACAGGGGTCCTTCTGGAAACACCATATATTTT
clone size: .; J gene: TRBJ1-1; D gene: .; V gene: TRBV4-3; CDR3 protein: CASSHGTPRAEAFF; CDR3 DNA: TGCGCCAGCAGCCACGGGACACCCCGAGCGGAAGCTTTCTTT
clone size: once; J gene: TRBJ1-5; D gene: .; V gene: TRBV19; CDR3 protein: CASATAPYFGVYRNQPQHF; CDR3 DNA: TGTGCCAGTGCGACCGCCCCCTATTTCGGGGTTTATCGCAATCAGCCCCAGCATTTT
clone size: .; J gene: TRBJ2-7; D gene: TRBD1; V gene: TRBV30; CDR3 protein: CAWSVRRGFSEQYF; CDR3 DNA: TGTGCCTGGAGTGTACGCAGGGGGTTTAGCGAGCAGTACTTC
clone size: .; J gene: TRBJ2-1; D gene: TRBD2; V gene: TRBV5-1; CDR3 protein: CASSSGGAYNEQFF; CDR3 DNA: TGCGCCAGCAGCTCCGGGGGGGCCTACAATGAGCAGTTCTTC
clone size: .; J gene: TRBJ2-1; D gene: .; V gene: TRBV6-5; CDR3 protein: CASSLNYVNEQFF; CDR3 DNA: TGTGCCAGCAGTTTGAACTATGTCAATGAGCAGTTCTTC
clone size: .; J gene: TRBJ1-5; D gene: TRBD1; V gene: TRBV6-1; CDR3 protein: CASTLDRGNQPQHF; CDR3 DNA: TGTGCCAGCACCCTCGACAGGGGGAATCAGCCCCAGCATTTT
clone size: .; J gene: TRBJ2-3; D gene: .; V gene: TRBV27; CDR3 protein: CASSLSGGTDTQYF; CDR3 DNA: TGTGCCAGCAGTCTCTCCGGGGGCACAGATACGCAGTATTTT
clone size: .; J gene: TRBJ1-1; D gene: TRBD1; V gene: TRBV19; CDR3 protein: CASTPTGFGTEAFF; CDR3 DNA: TGTGCCAGTACCCCGACAGGGTTTGGCACTGAAGCTTTCTTT
clone size: .; J gene: TRBJ2-7; D gene: TRBD2; V gene: TRBV7-6; CDR3 protein: CASSFSGGTSGAYEQYF; CDR3 DNA: TGTGCCAGCAGCTTCTCAGGGGGGACTAGCGGGGCCTACGAGCAGTACTTC
clone size: once; J gene: TRBJ1-2; D gene: TRBD1; V gene: TRBV27; CDR3 protein: CASSLSRQGAFNYGYTF; CDR3 DNA: TGTGCCAGCAGTTTATCACGACAGGGGGCGTTTAACTATGGCTACACCTTC
clone size: once; J gene: TRBJ2-3; D gene: TRBD2; V gene: TRBV9; CDR3 protein: CARTNTSAASTDTQYF; CDR3 DNA: TGTGCCAGGACCAACACTAGCGCCGCTAGCACAGATACGCAGTATTTT
clone size: .; J gene: TRBJ2-3; D gene: TRBD2; V gene: TRBV5-1; CDR3 protein: CATNSGGGTDTQYF; CDR3 DNA: TGCGCCACCAATAGCGGGGGGGGCACAGATACGCAGTATTTT
clone size: .; J gene: TRBJ2-1; D gene: .; V gene: TRBV6-1; CDR3 protein: CASLPRDTGYNEQFF; CDR3 DNA: TGTGCCAGCCTCCCCCGGGACACGGGCTACAATGAGCAGTTCTTC
clone size: .; J gene: TRBJ2-6; D gene: .; V gene: TRBV6-1; CDR3 protein: CASSEAGGANVLTF; CDR3 DNA: TGTGCCAGCAGTGAAGCCGGTGGGGCCAACGTCCTGACTTTC
clone size: once; J gene: TRBJ2-2; D gene: TRBD2; V gene: TRBV28; CDR3 protein: CASNPSGANTGELFF; CDR3 DNA: TGTGCCAGCAATCCTAGCGGGGCGAACACCGGGGAGCTGTTTTTT
clone size: once; J gene: TRBJ1-4; D gene: .; V gene: TRBV10-3; CDR3 protein: CAISERGAGNEKLFF; CDR3 DNA: TGTGCCATCAGTGAGCGTGGGGCTGGTAATGAAAAACTGTTTTTT
clone size: .; J gene: TRBJ1-4; D gene: .; V gene: TRBV6-1; CDR3 protein: CASSESGGRDEKLFF; CDR3 DNA: TGTGCCAGCAGTGAATCGGGGGGGAGGGATGAAAAACTGTTTTTT
clone size: .; J gene: TRBJ2-5; D gene: .; V gene: TRBV10-3; CDR3 protein: CAISELAGIKETQYF; CDR3 DNA: TGTGCCATCAGTGAGTTGGCGGGCATAAAAGAGACCCAGTACTTC
clone size: .; J gene: TRBJ2-2; D gene: .; V gene: TRBV6-5; CDR3 protein: CASSSTQGITGELFF; CDR3 DNA: TGTGCCAGCAGCTCTACCCAGGGAATCACCGGGGAGCTGTTTTTT
clone size: once; J gene: TRBJ2-5; D gene: .; V gene: TRBV28; CDR3 protein: CASSTQETQYF; CDR3 DNA: TGTGCCAGCAGTACACAAGAGACCCAGTACTTC
clone size: few; J gene: TRBJ2-3; D gene: TRBD2; V gene: TRBV7-2; CDR3 protein: CASSLSGGVADTQYF; CDR3 DNA: TGTGCCAGCAGCCTTAGCGGGGGGGTGGCAGATACGCAGTATTTT
clone size: .; J gene: TRBJ1-2; D gene: .; V gene: TRBV19; CDR3 protein: CASSIDGRNYGYTF; CDR3 DNA: TGTGCCAGTAGTATAGATGGCAGGAACTATGGCTACACCTTC
clone size: .; J gene: TRBJ1-4; D gene: .; V gene: TRBV4-1; CDR3 protein: CASSRGGTTNEKLFF; CDR3 DNA: TGCGCCAGCAGCCGGGGGGGCACAACTAATGAAAAACTGTTTTTT
clone size: .; J gene: TRBJ1-1; D gene: TRBD1; V gene: TRBV30; CDR3 protein: CAWRIQGMGGTEAFF; CDR3 DNA: TGTGCCTGGCGAATACAGGGGATGGGTGGCACTGAAGCTTTCTTT
clone size: .; J gene: TRBJ2-7; D gene: .; V gene: TRBV5-1; CDR3 protein: CASSFLDPGVGEQYF; CDR3 DNA: TGCGCCAGCAGCTTTCTAGATCCGGGAGTAGGCGAGCAGTACTTC
clone size: .; J gene: TRBJ1-1; D gene: TRBD1; V gene: TRBV27; CDR3 protein: CASVTGGSEAFF; CDR3 DNA: TGTGCCAGCGTTACAGGGGGCTCCGAAGCTTTCTTT